Described below is a single T cell receptor beta chain sequence and its context. Its antigen is as yet unknown. Indicated time point: newly diagnosed GD, antithyroid drugs for less than 3 months. Extracted PBMC RNA gave rise to the TCR library. The peripheral blood volume drawn was around 10 milliliters, and it was collected into EDTA tubes. To make TCR beta libraries, researchers used iRepertoire HTBI primers and Arm-PCR of CDR3 regions. TCRdb recomputed calls from the multiplex PCR reads with MiXCR, one row per CDR3 protein. The sample has 200,000 to 250,000 distinct CDR3 sequences; 20% to 25% are singletons. This sample was included in a study of regulatory T cells in long-lasting Graves disease. Findings of the study overall: Patients with persistent Graves' had lower TCR diversity than newly diagnosed patients.

There are 16 residues in the CDR3. V gave up 5 bases and J gave up 6 bases; unmatched junction bases: 10. The chain is built from TRBV12-3 or TRBV12-4 and TRBJ2-1, with TRBD2 identical over 10 bases. This sequence originates from a female donor with Graves disease. This sample comprised peripheral blood mononuclear cells (PBMCs), obtained at new diagnosis, from a patient treated with antithyroid drugs. This CDR3 reads CASSATSGFRGNEQFF. The CDR3 bases are TGTGCCAGCAGTGCGACTAGCGGGTTCCGGGGCAATGAGCAGTTCTTC.